The rows below give T cell receptor beta chains drawn from one sample of a study of beta chain features in type 1 diabetes. The protocol was immunoSEQ multiplex PCR, while the TCRdb copy is restricted to in-frame clones and leaves out a portion. Of approximately 250,000 clones in the sample, 11% to 15% were seen once. The material sequenced was naive CD4+ T cells from blood. The receptors come from a woman aged 40 to 50 in good health. Each CDR3 is given with its conserved first and last residue. A D gene is named only where the DNA matches it firmly. Some rows have no size entry. The others give once, few or many, or a class for an expanded clone.

D gene: TRBD1
V gene: TRBV19
J gene: TRBJ2-2
clone size: few
CDR3 DNA: TGTGCCAGTAGTCTTTGGACAGGGGGGAGCACCGGGGAGCTGTTTTTT
CDR3 protein: CASSLWTGGSTGELFF

D gene: -
V gene: TRBV30
J gene: TRBJ2-1
clone size: -
CDR3 DNA: TGTGCCTGGAGTTTTTGGGCCTCCTACAATGAGCAGTTCTTC
CDR3 protein: CAWSFWASYNEQFF

D gene: TRBD2
V gene: TRBV11-2
J gene: TRBJ2-7
clone size: few
CDR3 DNA: TGTGCCAGCAGCTCCTTCTTAGCGGGACTTTACGAGCAGTACTTC
CDR3 protein: CASSSFLAGLYEQYF

D gene: TRBD1
V gene: TRBV2
J gene: TRBJ1-1
clone size: few
CDR3 DNA: TGTGCCAGCATGCAGGGGGCCGACACTGAAGCTTTCTTT
CDR3 protein: CASMQGADTEAFF

D gene: TRBD1
V gene: TRBV2
J gene: TRBJ1-1
clone size: few
CDR3 DNA: TGTGCCAGCACCCAGGGGACCCAGGGGGCTGGTGAAGCTTTCTTT
CDR3 protein: CASTQGTQGAGEAFF

D gene: TRBD1
V gene: TRBV18
J gene: TRBJ1-1
clone size: few
CDR3 DNA: TGTGCCAGCTCACGGGTGGGACAGGGGGATTCGAACACTGAAGCTTTCTTT
CDR3 protein: CASSRVGQGDSNTEAFF

D gene: TRBD1
V gene: TRBV5-6
J gene: TRBJ1-5
clone size: -
CDR3 DNA: TGTGCCAGCAGCTTGGGGCGGAGGACAGGTCAGCCCCAGCATTTT
CDR3 protein: CASSLGRRTGQPQHF

D gene: -
V gene: TRBV2
J gene: TRBJ1-4
clone size: -
CDR3 DNA: TGTGCCAGCGGCCTAACGGGGGGTAATGAAAAACTGTTTTTT
CDR3 protein: CASGLTGGNEKLFF

D gene: TRBD2
V gene: TRBV9
J gene: TRBJ2-3
clone size: -
CDR3 DNA: TGTGCCAGCAGCCCTAGACCGACTAGCGGGAGAACTAGCACAGATACGCAGTATTTT
CDR3 protein: CASSPRPTSGRTSTDTQYF

D gene: -
V gene: TRBV6-6
J gene: TRBJ1-1
clone size: few
CDR3 DNA: TGTGCCAGCAGTTACTCCCGGGCAGGGATTGACACTGAAGCTTTCTTT
CDR3 protein: CASSYSRAGIDTEAFF

D gene: -
V gene: TRBV6-6
J gene: TRBJ1-2
clone size: -
CDR3 DNA: TGTGCCAGCAGTTACTCGAGCAGGAACTATGGCTACACCTTC
CDR3 protein: CASSYSSRNYGYTF

D gene: -
V gene: TRBV7-9
J gene: TRBJ1-1
clone size: -
CDR3 DNA: TGTGCCAGCAGCTTATTAACAGGGCGGAACACTGAAGCTTTCTTT
CDR3 protein: CASSLLTGRNTEAFF

D gene: TRBD1
V gene: TRBV5-1
J gene: TRBJ2-7
clone size: few
CDR3 DNA: TGCGCCAGCAGCTCACAGGGGGCTGGCAACGAGCAGTACTTC
CDR3 protein: CASSSQGAGNEQYF

D gene: TRBD2
V gene: TRBV9
J gene: TRBJ2-7
clone size: few
CDR3 DNA: TGTGCCAGCAGCGTGGGGCGGGGGGAGCAGTACTTC
CDR3 protein: CASSVGRGEQYF

D gene: -
V gene: TRBV5-6
J gene: TRBJ1-1
clone size: few
CDR3 DNA: TGTGCCAGCAGCATGACTAATTTGAACACTGAAGCTTTCTTT
CDR3 protein: CASSMTNLNTEAFF

D gene: -
V gene: TRBV7-9
J gene: TRBJ1-6
clone size: few
CDR3 DNA: TGTGCCAGCAGCTTAGCACGGCCAGGTCTTAATTCACCCCTCCACTTT
CDR3 protein: CASSLARPGLNSPLHF

D gene: -
V gene: TRBV11-2
J gene: TRBJ2-7
clone size: -
CDR3 DNA: TGTGCCAGCACCCGCGGGGCAGGGGGTTTCGAGCAGTACTTC
CDR3 protein: CASTRGAGGFEQYF

D gene: -
V gene: TRBV5-6
J gene: TRBJ2-4
clone size: -
CDR3 DNA: TGTGCCAGCAGCCCCCGGGTGGCCGCCTGGGAAAACATTCAGTACTTC
CDR3 protein: CASSPRVAAWENIQYF

D gene: -
V gene: TRBV7-2
J gene: TRBJ1-2
clone size: -
CDR3 DNA: TGTGCCAGCAGCTTAGCAGGGGAAGGCGGCTATGGCTACACCTTC
CDR3 protein: CASSLAGEGGYGYTF

D gene: TRBD2
V gene: TRBV9
J gene: TRBJ2-5
clone size: few
CDR3 DNA: TGTGCCAGCAGCGTGGCTAGCGGGGGGGAAGAGACCCAGTACTTC
CDR3 protein: CASSVASGGEETQYF

D gene: TRBD1
V gene: TRBV2
J gene: TRBJ1-1
clone size: few
CDR3 DNA: TGTGCCAGCAGCGACAGGGTCAGGAACACTGAAGCTTTCTTT
CDR3 protein: CASSDRVRNTEAFF

D gene: TRBD1
V gene: TRBV5-1
J gene: TRBJ1-2
clone size: -
CDR3 DNA: TGCGCCAGCAGCAAGGGACAGGTCCAGAGCTCTGGCTACACCTTC
CDR3 protein: CASSKGQVQSSGYTF

D gene: TRBD1
V gene: TRBV18
J gene: TRBJ2-7
clone size: -
CDR3 DNA: TGTGCCAGCTCACCAGACGAAGGGGACAGGGGTGGATTC
CDR3 protein: CASSPDEGDRGGF

D gene: TRBD2
V gene: TRBV2
J gene: TRBJ2-1
clone size: -
CDR3 DNA: TGTGCCAGCACCCGAAGGGTCGGGGGGTCCTACAATGAGCAGTTCTTC
CDR3 protein: CASTRRVGGSYNEQFF

D gene: -
V gene: TRBV7-2
J gene: TRBJ1-3
clone size: few
CDR3 DNA: TGTGCCAGCAGCCGGGGGGGTTCTGGAAACACCATATATTTT
CDR3 protein: CASSRGGSGNTIYF

D gene: -
V gene: TRBV19
J gene: TRBJ1-1
clone size: -
CDR3 DNA: TGTGCCAGTAGTATGGGAAGGGGTGACGGAACTCCTTTCTTT
CDR3 protein: CASSMGRGDGTPFF

D gene: -
V gene: TRBV7-9
J gene: TRBJ2-5
clone size: few
CDR3 DNA: TGTGCCAGCAAGTCCACAATGTACCAAGAGACCCAGTACTTC
CDR3 protein: CASKSTMYQETQYF

D gene: -
V gene: TRBV4-1
J gene: TRBJ1-5
clone size: -
CDR3 DNA: TGCGCCAGCAGGTTCGCGGGGACTAGCAATCAGCCCCAGCATTTT
CDR3 protein: CASRFAGTSNQPQHF

D gene: TRBD2
V gene: TRBV10-3
J gene: TRBJ2-3
clone size: few
CDR3 DNA: TGTGCCATCAGTGGGACTAGCGGGGGGAGCACAGATACGCAGTATTTT
CDR3 protein: CAISGTSGGSTDTQYF

D gene: -
V gene: TRBV7-8
J gene: TRBJ2-1
clone size: -
CDR3 DNA: TGTGCCAGCAGCTTAGCGCTGCTTTTGACTACCATGAGCTCCTACAATGAGCAGTTCTTC
CDR3 protein: CASSLALLLTTMSSYNEQFF

D gene: -
V gene: TRBV18
J gene: TRBJ1-1
clone size: -
CDR3 DNA: TGTGCCAGCTCACCCTTTTTGTACACTGAAGCTTTCTTT
CDR3 protein: CASSPFLYTEAFF

D gene: -
V gene: TRBV6-5
J gene: TRBJ2-7
clone size: few
CDR3 DNA: TGTGCCAGCTTGGCCCCCTCGGGCGAGCAGTACTTC
CDR3 protein: CASLAPSGEQYF

D gene: TRBD2
V gene: TRBV11-2
J gene: TRBJ2-1
clone size: -
CDR3 DNA: TGTGCCAGCAGCTTAGCACTAGCGGGGTACAATGAGCAGTTCTTC
CDR3 protein: CASSLALAGYNEQFF

D gene: -
V gene: TRBV11-2
J gene: TRBJ1-2
clone size: once
CDR3 DNA: TGTGCCAGCAGCTTGAAGGCGGGTGGCTACACCTTC
CDR3 protein: CASSLKAGGYTF

D gene: -
V gene: TRBV15
J gene: TRBJ2-3
clone size: few
CDR3 DNA: TGTGCCACCAGCAGAGATTTAGCAGATACGCAGTATTTT
CDR3 protein: CATSRDLADTQYF

D gene: TRBD1
V gene: TRBV27
J gene: TRBJ1-1
clone size: few
CDR3 DNA: TGTGCCAGCAGTTTTCTCGACAGGGAGAGCACTGAAGCTTTCTTT
CDR3 protein: CASSFLDRESTEAFF

D gene: TRBD1
V gene: TRBV6-5
J gene: TRBJ2-1
clone size: -
CDR3 DNA: TGTGCCAGCAGCCGAGAGGACAGGGAACTGTTCTTC
CDR3 protein: CASSREDRELFF

D gene: -
V gene: TRBV7-7
J gene: TRBJ2-3
clone size: few
CDR3 DNA: TGTGCCAGCAGCTTAGACGCCTCCCGGGATTTT
CDR3 protein: CASSLDASRDF

D gene: TRBD2
V gene: TRBV7-2
J gene: TRBJ2-5
clone size: -
CDR3 DNA: TGTGCCAGCAGCTTCCGACTAGCGGGGGGACAAGAGACCCAGTACTTC
CDR3 protein: CASSFRLAGGQETQYF

D gene: TRBD2
V gene: TRBV5-1
J gene: TRBJ2-3
clone size: -
CDR3 DNA: TGCGCCAGCAGCTTGGGCGGGGGGGCCCCGGCCACAGATACGCAGTATTTT
CDR3 protein: CASSLGGGAPATDTQYF

D gene: -
V gene: TRBV6-5
J gene: TRBJ2-2
clone size: few
CDR3 DNA: TGTGCCAGCAGTTACGGAGGTGGGACCGGGGAGCTGTTTTTT
CDR3 protein: CASSYGGGTGELFF

D gene: TRBD2
V gene: TRBV6-5
J gene: TRBJ2-3
clone size: few
CDR3 DNA: TGTGCCAGCAGTTTACTAGCGGGGGCCACAGATACGCAGTATTTT
CDR3 protein: CASSLLAGATDTQYF

D gene: -
V gene: TRBV6-6
J gene: TRBJ2-5
clone size: few
CDR3 DNA: TGTGCCAGCAGAGAGGGAGAGACCCAGTACTTC
CDR3 protein: CASREGETQYF

D gene: TRBD2
V gene: TRBV2
J gene: TRBJ2-7
clone size: -
CDR3 DNA: TGTGCCAGCATCTTCCCGGGACTAGCGGGGGGTTCCTACGAGCAGTACTTC
CDR3 protein: CASIFPGLAGGSYEQYF